The 24 T cell receptor beta chains below were found in one sample sequenced in a study of blood T cells in healthy people across ages. A second PCR of about 7 to 11 cycles used a sample-barcoded 5' primer and a J-beta primer mix. TCRdb redid the calling of the 5' RACE reads with MiXCR, one entry per CDR3 protein. Here the sample spans 650,000 to 950,000 distinct CDR3 sequences, more than 40% being singletons. Sequencing was carried out using blood. Receptors were obtained from a man in his fifties or sixties in good health.

This clonotype was found a few times. The chain couples TRBV9 to TRBJ2-1; the match to TRBD2 covers 8 bases. This CDR3 has 20 amino acids. Per germline, CDR1 SGDLS and CDR2 YYNGEE. V shed 0 bases, J shed 0 bases, and the junction held 14 bases outside the gene matches. The CDR3 DNA is TGTGCCAGCAGCGTAGAGGGCCGGGGGGGTTTAACGAGCTCCTACAATGAGCAGTTCTTC. It is translated as CASSVEGRGGLTSSYNEQFF.

This clonotype has more than one count but fewer than ten. This chain joins TRBV6-1 and TRBJ1-1; 8 bases map to TRBD1. Germline CDR1 MNHNS, CDR2 SASEGT. The CDR3 consists of 15 residues. V was pared by 7 bases and J by 5 bases, with 12 bases of the junction left unmatched. CDR3 coding DNA: TGTGCCAGCACCCGATCTGGGACAGGAGCAACTGAAGCTTTCTTT. Amino acid sequence: CASTRSGTGATEAFF.

The chain joins TRBV7-9 to TRBJ2-7, with 12 bases lining up with TRBD1. CDR3 length: 15 residues. Germline V CDR1 and CDR2: SEHNR, FQNEAQ (reference sequence). Losses at the gene ends were 3 bases for V and 7 bases for J; bases not matched to a gene: 7. For the CDR3, the DNA is TGTGCCAGCAGCTTCGGGGGACAGGGGGCTGGGGAGCAGTACTTC. It codes for CASSFGGQGAGEQYF.

This clonotype was counted a few times. The chain uses TRBV3-1 and TRBJ2-1; 13 positions match TRBD2. The CDR3 length is 16 residues. Germline CDR1 reads LGHDT; CDR2 reads YNNKEL (reference sequence). Trimming took 1 base from V and 10 from J; bases not matched to a gene: 7. CDR3 loop: CASSQGLAGGRHEQFF. CDR3 bases: TGTGCCAGCAGCCAAGGACTAGCGGGGGGTCGGCACGAGCAGTTCTTC.

This clonotype was seen a few times. In nucleotides, the CDR3 is TGTGCCATCAGTGGGGACGGTAATCAGCCCCAGCATTTT. Amino acids: CAISGDGNQPQHF. The genes are TRBV10-3 and TRBJ1-5; possible D gene TRBD1, 5 bases. From germline, CDR1 is ENHRY and CDR2 SYGVKD. This CDR3 is 13 amino acids long. The V and J ends lost 4 bases and 4 bases respectively, with 8 bases between them.

This clonotype has a handful of counts. The gene calls are TRBV7-9 and TRBJ2-7; D not resolved. V was cut by 5 bases and J by 3 bases, with 8 bases left in between. This CDR3 has 12 residues. CDR1 is SEHNR, CDR2 FQNEAQ, per germline (reference sequence). CDR3 sequence: CASSEDDYEQYF. The CDR3 DNA sequence: TGTGCCAGCAGCGAAGACGACTACGAGCAGTACTTC.

The V and J genes are TRBV18 and TRBJ2-3, with 12 bases lining up with TRBD1. The CDR3 totals 14 residues. Per germline, CDR1 KGHSH and CDR2 LQKENI. The ends lost 8 bases at V and 5 bases at J; junction bases unmatched: 5. CDR3 protein: CASLRDRGQDTQYF. For the CDR3, the DNA is TGTGCCAGCCTGAGGGACAGGGGGCAAGATACGCAGTATTTT.

This rearrangement joins TRBV12-3 or TRBV12-4 to TRBJ2-3; TRBD2 matches 8 bases. CDR3 length: 15 residues. The trim removed 5 bases at V and 1 base at J, leaving 5 bases unmatched. CDR3 sequence (DNA): TGTGCCAGCAGTCCCCGTAGCGGGGGCACAGATACGCAGTATTTT. This codes for CASSPRSGGTDTQYF.

This clonotype was found many times. The genes are TRBV4-3 and TRBJ2-7; either TRBD1 or TRBD2 may supply D (5 bases each). There are 15 residues in the CDR3. Between the trimmed V and J ends, which lost 4 bases and 1 base, there was a span of 14 bases. CDR1 is LGHNA and CDR2 is YSLEER in the germline V gene. CDR3 sequence (DNA): TGCGCCAGCAGCCCGGGACGGGGAGAGTCCTACGAGCAGTACTTC. Encoded protein: CASSPGRGESYEQYF.

This clonotype has a count of ten or more. This sequence joins TRBV4-3 and TRBJ2-5; D call uncertain. The CDR3 has 14 residues. CDR1 and CDR2 (germline): LGHNA, YSLEER. V lost 0 bases to trimming and J lost 5 bases, with 10 bases between them. CDR3 DNA sequence: TGCGCCAGCAGCCAAGATGCTCACGCCGAGACCCAGTACTTC. Translating it yields CASSQDAHAETQYF.

This clonotype has at least ten counts. This rearrangement joins TRBV25-1 to TRBJ2-7, with D unclear. In germline, CDR1 is MGHDK, CDR2 SYGVNS. The CDR3 runs to 12 residues. Deletions cut 10 bases from V and 10 bases from J, with 20 bases between. CDR3 in amino acids: CATDLGSSRQYF. DNA for the CDR3: TGTGCCACTGATCTGGGCTCCTCCCGACAGTACTTC.

The chain links TRBV11-3 to TRBJ1-2; maybe TRBD1 (6 bases). Germline CDR1 reads SGHNT; CDR2 reads YENEEA. Between the trimmed V and J ends, which lost 5 bases and 8 bases, there was a span of 15 bases. This CDR3 region has 13 residues. The CDR3 region has the DNA TGTGCCAGCAGCGGCCGGGACACCCAAGGCTACACCTTC. Amino acid sequence: CASSGRDTQGYTF.

J is TRBJ2-4 and V is TRBV7-6, with 10 bases matching TRBD2. The J call may be in error: the DNA end matches TRBJ2-7 better. CDR3 length equals 17 residues. Germline CDR1 is SGHVS and CDR2 is FNYEAQ. CDR3 sequence reads: CASSLSPSGGALYEQYF. For the CDR3, the DNA is TGTGCCAGCAGCTTAAGCCCGAGCGGGGGGGCCCTTTACGAGCAGTACTTC.

The chain is built from TRBV7-9 and TRBJ2-7; D possibly matches TRBD1 or TRBD2 (5 bases each). Germline CDR1 and CDR2: SEHNR and FQNEAQ (reference sequence). Trimming cost V 0 bases and J 1 base, with 10 bases left between them. The CDR3 sequence is 15 residues long. CDR3: CASSLAGTVSYEQYF. The CDR3 DNA reads TGTGCCAGCAGCTTAGCGGGGACGGTGTCCTACGAGCAGTACTTC.

This clonotype was detected only a few times. The V gene is TRBV5-1, the J gene TRBJ2-7; TRBD1 matches 8 bases. The CDR3 totals 14 residues. The V and J ends lost 3 bases and 4 bases, in that order; junction bases with no gene match: 6. Per germline, CDR1 SGHRS and CDR2 YFSETQ. CDR3 bases: TGCGCCAGCAGCTCCGACAGGGGAGGATACGAGCAGTACTTC. Its protein product is CASSSDRGGYEQYF.

This clonotype was seen only once. A read error may explain this, as a much larger clone is one base away. The chain couples TRBV11-2 to TRBJ2-4; TRBD1 matches at 7 bases. In germline, CDR1 is SGHAT, CDR2 FQNNGV. CDR3 length: 15 residues. The CDR3 coding sequence is TGTACCAGCAGCTTAGGGGGACAGACCTCTATTGAGCAGTACTTC. It specifies CTSSLGGQTSIEQYF.

This sequence joins TRBV6-2 or TRBV6-3 and TRBJ1-1; no reliable D call. The CDR3 is 14 amino acids. Germline lookup yields CDR1 MNHEY and CDR2 SVGEGT. Trimming took 7 bases from V and 4 from J, leaving 16 bases between them. The CDR3 protein is CASTYAFSTTEAFF. DNA of the CDR3: TGTGCCAGCACCTACGCGTTCTCGACCACTGAAGCTTTCTTT.

This clonotype has only one observation. V and J are TRBV6-2 or TRBV6-3 and TRBJ2-5; D unresolved. CDR1 is MNHEY, CDR2 SVGEGT, per germline. The CDR3 loop spans 12 amino acids. V was clipped by 6 bases and J by 11 bases, with 16 bases between them. DNA of the CDR3: TGTGCCAGCAGATCAGATTCGAATGAGCAGTACTTC. Translating gives CASRSDSNEQYF.

This clonotype was observed a handful of times. This chain joins TRBV20-1 and TRBJ2-5; TRBD2 might be the D (5 bases). Germline values: CDR1 DFQATT, CDR2 SNEGSKA (reference sequence). Trimming left V 0 bases short and J 0 bases short, with 14 bases between. The CDR3 contains 16 residues. The CDR3 reads CSARDRRRLDQETQYF. CDR3 coding DNA: TGCAGTGCTAGAGATAGGAGGCGCTTAGACCAAGAGACCCAGTACTTC.

CDR3 sequence: CASSFHPTSGGFPYQFF. CDR3 DNA: TGTGCCAGCAGCTTTCACCCGACTAGCGGGGGGTTCCCTTATCAGTTCTTC. The gene calls are TRBV7-2 and TRBJ2-1; 13 nucleotides agree with TRBD2. The CDR3 runs 17 residues. Germline V gene lookup returns CDR1 SGHTA and CDR2 FQGNSA. V was clipped by 3 bases and J by 13 bases; unmatched bases: 15.

The CDR3 protein is CSVATQPLNEKLFF. CDR3 DNA: TGCAGCGTCGCGACTCAACCCCTTAATGAAAAACTGTTTTTT. The V and J genes are TRBV29-1 and TRBJ1-4, with D unclear. Trimming removed 6 bases at V and 4 bases at J, with 15 bases between. Germline assignment: CDR1 SQVTM and CDR2 ANQGSEA. CDR3 length: 14 residues. Using reference TRBV29-1 and TRBJ1-4 for the parts outside the CDR3, the full variable domain is SAVISQKPSRDICQRGTSLTIQCQVDSQVTMMFWYRQQPGQSLTLIATANQGSEATYESGFVIDKFPISRPNLTFSTLTVSNMSPEDSSIYLCSVATQPLNEKLFFGSGTQLSVL.

CDR3 nucleotide sequence: TGTGCCAGCAGTTCCAACCGGGACAGGAGAGACAATGAGCAGTTCTTC. It encodes CASSSNRDRRDNEQFF. The genes are TRBV12-3 or TRBV12-4 and TRBJ2-1; 8 positions match TRBD1. V trimming: 4 bases; J trimming: 5 bases; junction bases outside the gene matches: 10. This CDR3 has 16 residues.

J is TRBJ2-7 and V is TRBV12-3 or TRBV12-4; perhaps TRBD2 as D (6 bases). V lost 6 bases, J lost 5 bases, and 23 bases lay in between. The CDR3 contains 16 residues. CDR3 coding DNA: TGTGCCAGCAGCCCCTACGAGACTAGGGTTCGGGACGAGCAGTACTTC. Amino acid sequence: CASSPYETRVRDEQYF.

The chain employs TRBV5-1 and TRBJ2-5, with 8 bases that match TRBD1. Germline CDR1 is SGHRS and CDR2 is YFSETQ. This CDR3 spans 15 amino acids. Trimming took 3 bases from V and 3 from J; bases not matched to a gene: 7. The CDR3 sequence: CASSWSTGDKETQYF. The CDR3 nucleotides are TGCGCCAGCAGCTGGTCGACAGGGGACAAAGAGACCCAGTACTTC.